Listed here are 2 T cell receptor beta chains from one sample, sequenced in a study of glioma-infiltrating T cells after dendritic cell vaccination. Assay: immunoSEQ multiplex PCR; the TCRdb copy retains only in-frame clones and omits some. The sample includes roughly 68,000 clones, around 86% of them seen just once. Sequencing was performed on blood, taken before dendritic cell vaccination. These receptors came from a human donor with glioblastoma.

The chain combines TRBV5-5 with TRBJ1-2, with D maybe TRBD1 (5 bases). Deletions cut 1 base from V and 2 bases from J, with 18 bases between. Germline V gene lookup returns CDR1 SGHKS and CDR2 YYEKEE (reference sequence). This CDR3 is 17 amino acids long. Here the CDR3 reads CASSLFPRSTENYGYTF. CDR3 nucleotides: TGTGCCAGCAGCTTGTTCCCTAGGTCGACAGAGAACTATGGCTACACCTTC. The full variable domain, its missing parts supplied by reference TRBV5-5 and TRBJ1-2, is DAGVTQSPTHLIKTRGQQVTLRCSPISGHKSVSWYQQVLGQGPQFIFQYYEKEERGRGNFPDRFSARQFPNYSSELNVNALLLGDSALYLCASSLFPRSTENYGYTFGSGTRLTVV.

The gene calls are TRBV6-4 and TRBJ2-1, with 11 nucleotides matching TRBD2. Germline loops: CDR1 MRHNA, CDR2 SNTAGT. The CDR3 runs to 15 residues. Unmatched junction bases numbered 12, after V lost 8 bases and J lost 9 bases. For the CDR3, the DNA is TGTGCCAGCTGTCGAAAGGCTAGCGGGGGGAGTGAGCAGTTCTTC. Encoded protein: CASCRKASGGSEQFF.